This TCR beta chain was found in a study of blood T cell repertoires in COVID-19. Across the whole study: The United States, Italy and Spain provided the acute and convalescent COVID-19 samples.

Some clones are missing from TCRdb's copy, which holds only in-frame ones; the method was immunoSEQ multiplex PCR. Of 250,000 to 400,000 clones in the sample, about nine tenths were seen once. Participants, 18 to 89 years old, spanned 25 or so US areas. V lost 6 bases and J 4 bases, leaving 19 bases between the germline ends. Germline loops: CDR1 MDHEN, CDR2 SYDVKM. The length of the CDR3 is 16 residues. The sequenced material came from PBMCs or T cells enriched from blood (not recorded which). The receptor comes from a man in his sixties who had recovered from COVID-19. This sequence joins TRBV28 and TRBJ2-1, with D possibly TRBD2 on 7 matching bases. CDR3 sequence (DNA): TGTGCCAGCAGAACCGGAGGGGGGGCTGGTTACAATGAGCAGTTCTTC. Translation: CASRTGGGAGYNEQFF. Full variable domain (missing parts from reference TRBV28 and TRBJ2-1): DVKVTQSSRYLVKRTGEKVFLECVQDMDHENMFWYRQDPGLGLRLIYFSYDVKMKEKGDIPEGYSVSREKKERFSLILESASTNQTSMYLCASRTGGGAGYNEQFFGPGTRLTVL.